Given below is one TCR beta chain in context. This record comes from a study of OX40 agonist ivuxolimab in advanced cancers. For the study at large: The dose-escalation cohort was over 65% male, with a mean age of approximately 62 years, ranging about 23 to 80.

The V end lost 0 bases, the J end lost 1 base, and 13 bases lay between the germline ends. Germline values: CDR1 MGHRA, CDR2 YSYEKL. The length of the CDR3 is 16 residues. TCRdb's copy holds only in-frame clones and misses some; the assay was immunoSEQ multiplex PCR. The sample records roughly 33,000 clones, 65% to 85% being singletons. The chain carries TRBV4-1 and TRBJ2-7, with D tentatively TRBD1 or TRBD2 (5 bases each). The receptor's source is an adult with an advanced solid tumor such as melanoma, head and neck, liver or kidney cancer. The sequencing here drew on CD4+ or CD8+ T cells sorted from blood, taken in a trial of the OX40 agonist ivuxolimab. CDR3 region: CASSQERGTGSYEQYF. DNA for the CDR3: TGCGCCAGCAGCCAAGAGAGGGGTACGGGTTCCTACGAGCAGTACTTC.